This T cell receptor beta chain was captured by sequencing in a study of T cell clonotyping in hematopoietic cell transplantation. Study-wide context: Pretransplant recipient samples were taken after cytoreduction.

Of note for this clone: Antigen unknown.

The data were produced by immunoSEQ multiplex PCR, yet TCRdb's version contains in-frame clones alone and is incomplete. The sample shows tens of thousands of clones, 75% to 90% of them seen only once. Study conclusions and caveats: Few recipient clonotypes overlapped donors; over 95% were de novo at given depth. CD4 and CD8 repertoire contributions could not be separated without sorting. Graft donor and pretransplant recipient Inverse Simpson Index values predicted broader posttransplant TCR diversity.

The CDR3 spans 15 residues. The germline V and J ends were trimmed by 4 bases and 2 bases, with 17 bases remaining between them. Germline lookup yields CDR1 GTSNPN and CDR2 SVGIG (reference sequence). Time point of the sample: recipient sample about 28 days before transplant, after cytoreduction. The source material was peripheral blood mononuclear cells, sampled before stem cell transplant. The chain employs TRBV30 and TRBJ1-2; TRBD1 might be the D (5 bases). The TCR originated in a young man with biphenotypic leukemia. Some clones in this sample may be carry-over from other donors' samples. CDR3 loop: CAWTGWDAGNYGYTF. In DNA, the CDR3 is TGTGCCTGGACGGGATGGGACGCAGGGAACTATGGCTACACCTTC.